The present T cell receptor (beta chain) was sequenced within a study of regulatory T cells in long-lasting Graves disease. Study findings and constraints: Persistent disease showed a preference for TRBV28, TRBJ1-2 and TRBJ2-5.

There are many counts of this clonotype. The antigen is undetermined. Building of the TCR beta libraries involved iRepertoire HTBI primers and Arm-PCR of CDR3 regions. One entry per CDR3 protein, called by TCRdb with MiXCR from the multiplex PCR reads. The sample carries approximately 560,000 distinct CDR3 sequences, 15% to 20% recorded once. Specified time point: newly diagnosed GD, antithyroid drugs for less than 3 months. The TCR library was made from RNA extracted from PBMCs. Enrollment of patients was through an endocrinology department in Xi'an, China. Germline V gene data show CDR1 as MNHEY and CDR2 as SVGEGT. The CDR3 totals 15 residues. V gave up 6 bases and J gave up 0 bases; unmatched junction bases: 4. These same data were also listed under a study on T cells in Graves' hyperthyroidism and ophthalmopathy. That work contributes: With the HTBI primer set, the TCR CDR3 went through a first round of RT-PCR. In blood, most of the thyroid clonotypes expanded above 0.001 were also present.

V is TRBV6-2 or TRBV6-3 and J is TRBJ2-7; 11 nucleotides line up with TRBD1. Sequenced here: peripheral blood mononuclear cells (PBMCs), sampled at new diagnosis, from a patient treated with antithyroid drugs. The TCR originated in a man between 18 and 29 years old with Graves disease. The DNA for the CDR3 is TGTGCCAGCAGCTATGGGACAGGGGGCTCCTACGAGCAGTACTTC. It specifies CASSYGTGGSYEQYF.